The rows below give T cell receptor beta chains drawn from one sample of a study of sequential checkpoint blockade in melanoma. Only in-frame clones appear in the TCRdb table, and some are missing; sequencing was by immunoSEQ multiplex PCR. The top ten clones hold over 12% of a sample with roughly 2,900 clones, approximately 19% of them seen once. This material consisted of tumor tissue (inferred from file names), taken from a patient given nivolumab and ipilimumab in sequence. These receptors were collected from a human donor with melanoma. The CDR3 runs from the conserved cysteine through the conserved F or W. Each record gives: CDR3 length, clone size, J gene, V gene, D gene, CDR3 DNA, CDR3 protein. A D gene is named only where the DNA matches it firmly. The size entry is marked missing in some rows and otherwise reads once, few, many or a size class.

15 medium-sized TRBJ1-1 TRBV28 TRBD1 TGTGCCAGCAGGCGTTACGGGACAGGGGAGTCTGAAGCTTTCTTT CASRRYGTGESEAFF
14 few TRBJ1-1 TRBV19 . TGTGCCAGTAGTATGGCAGGGGCGAACACTGAAGCTTTCTTT CASSMAGANTEAFF
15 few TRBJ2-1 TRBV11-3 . TGTGCCAGCAGCTTAGGTCCAGGGGCTTACAATGAGCAGTTCTTC CASSLGPGAYNEQFF
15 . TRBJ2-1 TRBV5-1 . TGCGCCAGCAGCTTCTCTAGACTGACCTACAATGAGCAGTTCTTC CASSFSRLTYNEQFF
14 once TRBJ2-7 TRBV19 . TGTGCCAGTAGTACCCCCGACCAGGGGAGGGAGCAGTACTTC CASSTPDQGREQYF
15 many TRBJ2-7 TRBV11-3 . TGTGCCAGCAGCTTGGATCAGGGCCCCTCCTACGAGCAGTACTTC CASSLDQGPSYEQYF
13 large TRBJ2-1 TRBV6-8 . TGTGCCAGCAGTTGGTCGAGCTACAATGAGCAGTTCTTC CASSWSSYNEQFF
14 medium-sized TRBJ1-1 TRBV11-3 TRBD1 TGTGCCAGCAGCTCCCAGACAGGGGACACTGAAGCTTTCTTT CASSSQTGDTEAFF
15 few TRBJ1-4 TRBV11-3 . TGTGCCAGCAGCCCCGGTCAGGGAGAGGCGGAAAAACTGTTTTTT CASSPGQGEAEKLFF
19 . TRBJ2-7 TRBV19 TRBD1 TGTGCCAGTAGTCCGCGCCCGGGACAGGCCTTCGGAAGGGCCTACGAGCAGTACTTC CASSPRPGQAFGRAYEQYF
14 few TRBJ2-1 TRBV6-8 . TGTGCCAGCATTTCCGGGACCACCTACAATGAGCAGTTCTTC CASISGTTYNEQFF
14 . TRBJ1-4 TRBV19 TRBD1 TGTGCCAGTAGTGGACAGGGAGTTCGTGAAAAACTGTTTTTT CASSGQGVREKLFF
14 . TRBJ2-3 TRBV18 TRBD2 TGTGCCAGCTCACTGGGACTAGGAGCAGATACGCAGTATTTT CASSLGLGADTQYF
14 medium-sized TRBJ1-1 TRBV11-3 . TGTGCCAGCAGCTTAATAACCGAGGGCACTGAAGCTTTCTTT CASSLITEGTEAFF
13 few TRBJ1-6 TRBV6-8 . TGTGCCAGCAGGTCAGGGAGGCATTCACCCCTCCACTTT CASRSGRHSPLHF
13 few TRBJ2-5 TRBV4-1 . TGCGCCAGCAGCCCGGACACCCAAGAGACCCAGTACTTC CASSPDTQETQYF
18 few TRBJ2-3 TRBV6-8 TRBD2 TGTGCCAGCAGTATTTTTGGGACTAGCGGGGGGGACACAGATACGCAGTATTTT CASSIFGTSGGDTDTQYF
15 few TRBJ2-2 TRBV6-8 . TGTGCCAGCAGTTACAACAGGGGGGGCACCGGGGAGCTGTTTTTT CASSYNRGGTGELFF
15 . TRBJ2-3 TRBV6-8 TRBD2 TGTGCCAGCAGTGTCGGAGCGGGGGGGCCAGATACGCAGTATTTT CASSVGAGGPDTQYF
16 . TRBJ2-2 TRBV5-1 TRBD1 TGCGCCAGCAGCCCCGCCGGGACAGTTGGCACCGGGGAGCTGTTTTTT CASSPAGTVGTGELFF
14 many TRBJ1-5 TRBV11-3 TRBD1 TGTGCCAGCAGCCAAGGGACAGGGGAACAGCCCCAGCATTTT CASSQGTGEQPQHF
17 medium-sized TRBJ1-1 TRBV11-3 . TGTGCCAGCAGCTTAGGGTCGGCAGTGGGGTCTAACACTGAAGCTTTCTTT CASSLGSAVGSNTEAFF
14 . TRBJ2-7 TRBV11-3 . TGTGCCAGCAGCTTAGTGGGCCCCGGCTACGAGCAGTACTTC CASSLVGPGYEQYF
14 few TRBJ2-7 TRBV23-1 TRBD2 TGCGCCAGCAGTATGGGACTAGTATCCTACGAGCAGTACTTC CASSMGLVSYEQYF
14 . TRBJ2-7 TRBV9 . TGTGCCAGCAGCAAGGGGGGGTCCTCCTACGAGCAGTACTTC CASSKGGSSYEQYF
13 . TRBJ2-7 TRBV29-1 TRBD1 TGCAGCGTTTCTGGACAGGGCTCCTACGAGCAGTACTTC CSVSGQGSYEQYF